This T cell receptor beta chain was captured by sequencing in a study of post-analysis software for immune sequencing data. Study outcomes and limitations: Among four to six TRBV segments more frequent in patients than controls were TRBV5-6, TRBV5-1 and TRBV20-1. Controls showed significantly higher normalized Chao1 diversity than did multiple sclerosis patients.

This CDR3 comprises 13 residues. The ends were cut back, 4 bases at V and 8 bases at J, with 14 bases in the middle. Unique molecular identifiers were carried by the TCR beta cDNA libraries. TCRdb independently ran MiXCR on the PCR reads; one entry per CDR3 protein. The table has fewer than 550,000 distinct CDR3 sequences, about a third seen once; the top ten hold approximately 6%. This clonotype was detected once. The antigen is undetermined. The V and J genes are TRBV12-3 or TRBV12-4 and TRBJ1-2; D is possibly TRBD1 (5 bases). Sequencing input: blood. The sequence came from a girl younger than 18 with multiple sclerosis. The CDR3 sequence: CASSSRGARGYTF. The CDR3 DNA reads TGTGCCAGCAGTTCAAGAGGGGCACGCGGCTACACCTTC.